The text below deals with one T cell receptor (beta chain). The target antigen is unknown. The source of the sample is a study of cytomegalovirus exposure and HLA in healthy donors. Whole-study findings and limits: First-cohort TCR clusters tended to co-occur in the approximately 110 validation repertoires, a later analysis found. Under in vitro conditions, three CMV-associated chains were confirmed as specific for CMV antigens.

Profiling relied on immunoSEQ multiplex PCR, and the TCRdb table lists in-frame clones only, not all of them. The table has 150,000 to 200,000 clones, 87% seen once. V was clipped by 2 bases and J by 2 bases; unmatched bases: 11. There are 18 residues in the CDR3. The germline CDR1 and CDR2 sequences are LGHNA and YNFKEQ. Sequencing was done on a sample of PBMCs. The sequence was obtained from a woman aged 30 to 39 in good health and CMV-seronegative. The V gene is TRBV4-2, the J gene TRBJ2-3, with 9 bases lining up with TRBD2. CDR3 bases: TGTGCCAGCAGCCAACGCCCGGTTAGCGGGGGCACCACAGATACGCAGTATTTT. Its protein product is CASSQRPVSGGTTDTQYF.